This T cell receptor (beta chain) was observed in a study of blood T cell repertoires in COVID-19. The wider study: Collection of acute and convalescent COVID-19 samples took place in the United States, Italy and Spain.

CDR1 is MDHEN, CDR2 SYDVKM, per germline. The V end was cut by 2 bases, the J end by 9 bases, with 8 bases between. There are 12 residues in the CDR3. This table comes from immunoSEQ multiplex PCR, and its TCRdb copy is limited to in-frame clones, with some not included. The sample consists of 250,000 to 400,000 clones, approximately 91% of them appearing once. Sequencing used PBMCs or T cells enriched from blood (not recorded which). The chain is built from TRBV28 and TRBJ2-1; possibly TRBD2 for D (5 bases). This receptor was taken from a man aged 60 to 75 who had recovered from COVID-19. In DNA form, the CDR3 reads TGTGCCAGCAGTTTAAGACTAACTGAGCAGTTCTTC. Protein: CASSLRLTEQFF.